This T cell receptor beta chain was obtained from a study of blood T cell repertoires in COVID-19 (dated by TCRdb to about 2020). About the study as a whole: The collaborator samples originated in the United States, Italy and Spain and spanned the acute and convalescent phases of COVID-19. Deeply sampled blood TCRbeta repertoires from subjects exposed to, actively infected with, or recovered from COVID-19 were included in the dataset. The material from the prospective study consisted of cDNA or gDNA derived from T cells, B-cell-depleted T cells, or PBMCs. A de-identified subject ID, COVID-19 status, age in years and sex were almost always included in the sample metadata. Where HLA class I and class II types were available, the types were taken from metadata supplied by the sample provider, not from assay-based typing. The samples were drawn from two sources: the first 160 participants of the ongoing ImmuneRACE study, and 1,000 to 1,500 subjects contributed by 6 global collaborators. The repertoires were released in a freely available public database meant as a resource for research on the immune response to SARS-CoV-2. Results the study describes overall, beyond this receptor: The quantity of clinical and demographic metadata differed by source and by participant and was supplied without curation.

With respect to this clone: The antigen it binds to is not known. There are no base qualities to consult, and no much larger clone falls within one base.

TCRbeta CDR3 regions were amplified from genomic DNA by means of the immunoSEQ Assay, a bias-controlled multiplex PCR. Under the source paper's analysis protocol: The number of nucleated cells in each sample was estimated from the amplification of reference gene primers within the assay. Sequence reads were collapsed and filtered to measure the absolute abundance of every unique TCRbeta CDR3 rearrangement. Productive Simpson clonality was computed per sample as the square root of Simpson's diversity index over productive rearrangements. This immuneACCESS table, as held by TCRdb, lists in-frame sequences with V and J called but not all clones. Of the missing ones, under half trace to an unresolved V gene in checked studies; the others have no known cause. V and J calls and clone size are those listed in that table; D and trimming were worked out from the DNA. The sample table holds tens of thousands of clones, of which roughly 80% were seen once. Just under 10% of the sample goes to the ten largest clones.

As encoded in the germline V gene, CDR1 is SGHDN while CDR2 is FVKESK. The germline ends are 5 bases apart after V is trimmed by 1 base and J by 4 bases. The cysteine opens and the phenylalanine closes a CDR3 of 13 amino acids. Only the CDR3 portion is preserved as DNA: 39 bases, with reading frame beginning at the first base. Whole blood was collected in K2EDTA tubes by collaborating institutions according to the institutions' own protocols. For TCRbeta analysis, collaborators shipped samples in one of three forms: frozen whole blood, isolated PBMCs, or DNA extracted from either of those sample types.

The sequencing sample was made of peripheral blood. In this chain, TRBV14 is recombined with TRBJ1-3, with the D segment identity uncertain. The origin of this receptor is a human donor in a cohort sampled during active COVID-19. The CDR3 sequence is CASSQARGNTIYF. The DNA sequence is TGTGCCAGCAGCCAAGCCAGGGGAAACACCATATATTTT. With the portions outside the CDR3 filled from the reference TRBV14 and TRBJ1-3 genes, the complete variable region becomes EAGVTQFPSHSVIEKGQTVTLRCDPISGHDNLYWYRRVMGKEIKFLLHFVKESKQDESGMPNNRFLAERTGGTYSTLKVQPAELEDSGVYFCASSQARGNTIYFGEGSWLTVV.